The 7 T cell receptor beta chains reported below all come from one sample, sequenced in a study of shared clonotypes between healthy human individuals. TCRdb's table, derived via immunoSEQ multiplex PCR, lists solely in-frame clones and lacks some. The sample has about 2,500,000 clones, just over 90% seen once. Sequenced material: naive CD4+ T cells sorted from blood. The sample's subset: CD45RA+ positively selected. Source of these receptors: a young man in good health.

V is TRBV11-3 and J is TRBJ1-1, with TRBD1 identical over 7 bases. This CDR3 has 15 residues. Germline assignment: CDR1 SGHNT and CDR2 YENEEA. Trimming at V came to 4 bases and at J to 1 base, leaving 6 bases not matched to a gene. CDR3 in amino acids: CASSSQGGKNTEAFF. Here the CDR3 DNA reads TGTGCCAGCAGCTCTCAGGGGGGCAAGAACACTGAAGCTTTCTTT.

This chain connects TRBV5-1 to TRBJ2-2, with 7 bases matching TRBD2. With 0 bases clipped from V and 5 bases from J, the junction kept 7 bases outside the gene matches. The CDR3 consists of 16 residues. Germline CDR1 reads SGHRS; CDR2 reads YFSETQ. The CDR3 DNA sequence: TGCGCCAGCAGCTTGGGGAGCGGGATAAGGACCGGGGAGCTGTTTTTT. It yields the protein CASSLGSGIRTGELFF.

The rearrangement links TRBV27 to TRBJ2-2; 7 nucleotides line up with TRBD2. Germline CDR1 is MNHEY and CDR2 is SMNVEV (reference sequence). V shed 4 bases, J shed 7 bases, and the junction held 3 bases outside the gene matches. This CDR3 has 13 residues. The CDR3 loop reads CASSYGGIGELFF. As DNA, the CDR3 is TGTGCCAGCAGTTACGGGGGGATCGGGGAGCTGTTTTTT.

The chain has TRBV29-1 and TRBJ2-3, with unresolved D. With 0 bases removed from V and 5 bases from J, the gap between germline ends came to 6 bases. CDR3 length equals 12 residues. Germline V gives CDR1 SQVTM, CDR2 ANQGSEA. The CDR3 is CSVEEVEDTQYF. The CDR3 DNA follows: TGCAGCGTTGAAGAGGTGGAAGATACGCAGTATTTT.

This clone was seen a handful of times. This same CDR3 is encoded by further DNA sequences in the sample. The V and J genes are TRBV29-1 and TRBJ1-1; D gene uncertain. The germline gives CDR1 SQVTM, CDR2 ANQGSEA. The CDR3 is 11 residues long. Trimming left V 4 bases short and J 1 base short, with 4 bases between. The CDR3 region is CSVVRNTEAFF. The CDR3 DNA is TGCAGCGTTGTCAGGAACACTGAAGCTTTCTTT. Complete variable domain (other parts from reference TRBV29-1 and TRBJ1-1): SAVISQKPSRDICQRGTSLTIQCQVDSQVTMMFWYRQQPGQSLTLIATANQGSEATYESGFVIDKFPISRPNLTFSTLTVSNMSPEDSSIYLCSVVRNTEAFFGQGTRLTVV.

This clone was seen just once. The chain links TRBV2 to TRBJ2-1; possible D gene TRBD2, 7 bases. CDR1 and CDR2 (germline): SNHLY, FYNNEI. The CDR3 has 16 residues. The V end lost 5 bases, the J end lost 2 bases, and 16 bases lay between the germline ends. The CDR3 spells CASSPQGGGAYNEQFF. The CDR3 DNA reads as TGTGCCAGCAGTCCTCAAGGGGGGGGTGCCTACAATGAGCAGTTCTTC.

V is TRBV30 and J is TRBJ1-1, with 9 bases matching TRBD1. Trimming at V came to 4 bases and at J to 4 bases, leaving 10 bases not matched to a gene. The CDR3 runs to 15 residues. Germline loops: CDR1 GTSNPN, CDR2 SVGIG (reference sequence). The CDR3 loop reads CAWIYFDRGSTEAFF. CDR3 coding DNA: TGTGCCTGGATATATTTTGACAGGGGGAGCACTGAAGCTTTCTTT.